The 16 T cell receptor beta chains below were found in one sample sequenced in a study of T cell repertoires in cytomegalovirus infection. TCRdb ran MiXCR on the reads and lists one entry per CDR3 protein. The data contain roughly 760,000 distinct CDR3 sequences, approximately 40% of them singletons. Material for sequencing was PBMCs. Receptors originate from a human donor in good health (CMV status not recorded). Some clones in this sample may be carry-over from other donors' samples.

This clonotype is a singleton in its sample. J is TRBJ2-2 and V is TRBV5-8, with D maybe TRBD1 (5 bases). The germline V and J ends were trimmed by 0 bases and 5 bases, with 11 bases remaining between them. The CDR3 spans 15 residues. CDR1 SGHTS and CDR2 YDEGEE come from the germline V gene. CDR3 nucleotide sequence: TGTGCCAGCAGCTTGGGAACCAGGGAAACCGGGGAGCTGTTTTTT. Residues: CASSLGTRETGELFF.

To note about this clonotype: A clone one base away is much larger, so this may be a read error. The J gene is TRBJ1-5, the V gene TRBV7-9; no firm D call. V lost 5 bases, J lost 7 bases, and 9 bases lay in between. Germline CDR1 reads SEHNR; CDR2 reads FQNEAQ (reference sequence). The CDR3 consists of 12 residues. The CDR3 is CASSRMGQPQHF. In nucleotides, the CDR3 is TGTGCCAGCAGCCGGATGGGGCAGCCCCAGCATTTT. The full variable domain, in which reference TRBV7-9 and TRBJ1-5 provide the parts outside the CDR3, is DTGVSQNPRHKITKRGQNVTFRCDPISEHNRLYWYRQTLGQGPEFLTYFQNEAQLEKSRLLSDRFSAERPKGSFSTLEIQRTEQGDSAMYLCASSRMGQPQHFGDGTRLSIL.

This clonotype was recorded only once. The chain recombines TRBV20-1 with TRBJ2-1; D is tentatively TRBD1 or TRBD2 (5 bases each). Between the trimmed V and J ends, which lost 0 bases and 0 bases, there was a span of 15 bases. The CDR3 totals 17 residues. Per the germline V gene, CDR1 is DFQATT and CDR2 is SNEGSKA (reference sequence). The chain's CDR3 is CSARDTVGESSYNEQFF. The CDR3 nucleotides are TGCAGTGCTAGAGATACTGTGGGGGAGAGCTCCTACAATGAGCAGTTCTTC.

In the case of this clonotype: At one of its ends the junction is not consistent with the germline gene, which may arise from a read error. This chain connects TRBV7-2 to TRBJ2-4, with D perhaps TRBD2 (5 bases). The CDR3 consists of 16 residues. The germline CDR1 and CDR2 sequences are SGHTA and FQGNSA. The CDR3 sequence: CASSLGLSLAKNIQYF. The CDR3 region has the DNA TGTGCCAGCAGCTTAGGACTCTCGCTAGCCAAAAATATTCAGTACTTC.

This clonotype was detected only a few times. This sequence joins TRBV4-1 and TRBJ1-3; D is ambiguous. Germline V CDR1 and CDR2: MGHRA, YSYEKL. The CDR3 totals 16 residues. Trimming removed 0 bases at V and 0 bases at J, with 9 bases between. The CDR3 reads CASSQDRRSSGNTIYF. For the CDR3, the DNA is TGCGCCAGCAGCCAAGATAGACGGAGCTCTGGAAACACCATATATTTT.

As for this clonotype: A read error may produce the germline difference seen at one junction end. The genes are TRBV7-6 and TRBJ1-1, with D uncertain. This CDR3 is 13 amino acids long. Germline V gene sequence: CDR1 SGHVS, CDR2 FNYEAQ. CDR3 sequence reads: CASSRALETEAFF. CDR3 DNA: TGTGCTAGCAGCCGGGCCCTAGAGACTGAAGCTTTCTTT. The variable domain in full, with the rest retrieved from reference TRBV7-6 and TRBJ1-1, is GAGVSQSPRYKVTKRGQDVALRCDPISGHVSLYWYRQALGQGPEFLTYFNYEAQQDKSGLPNDRFSAERPEGSISTLTIQRTEQRDSAMYRCASSRALETEAFFGQGTRLTVV.

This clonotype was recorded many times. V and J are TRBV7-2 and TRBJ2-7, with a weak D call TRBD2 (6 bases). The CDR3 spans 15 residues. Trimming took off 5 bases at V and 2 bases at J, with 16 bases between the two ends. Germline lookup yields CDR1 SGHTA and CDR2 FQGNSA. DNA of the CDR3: TGTGCCAGCAGCCCTTCTGGGGACTCGACCTACGAGCAGTACTTC. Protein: CASSPSGDSTYEQYF.

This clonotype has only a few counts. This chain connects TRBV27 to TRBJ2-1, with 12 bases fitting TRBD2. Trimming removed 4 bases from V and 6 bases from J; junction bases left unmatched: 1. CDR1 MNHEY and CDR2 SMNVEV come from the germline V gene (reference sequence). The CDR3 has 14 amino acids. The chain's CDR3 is CASSSSGGANEQFF. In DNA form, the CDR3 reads TGTGCCAGCAGTTCTAGCGGGGGGGCCAATGAGCAGTTCTTC.

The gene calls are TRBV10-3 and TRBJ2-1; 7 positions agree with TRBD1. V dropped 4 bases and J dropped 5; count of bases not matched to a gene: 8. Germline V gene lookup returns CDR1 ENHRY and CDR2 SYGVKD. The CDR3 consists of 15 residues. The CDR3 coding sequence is TGTGCCATCAGTGTTACGGGACAGACAGACAATGAGCAGTTCTTC. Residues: CAISVTGQTDNEQFF.

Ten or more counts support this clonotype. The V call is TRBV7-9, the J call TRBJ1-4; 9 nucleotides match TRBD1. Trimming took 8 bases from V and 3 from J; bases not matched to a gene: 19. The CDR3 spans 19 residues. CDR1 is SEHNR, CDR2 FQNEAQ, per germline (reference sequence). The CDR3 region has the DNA TGTGCCAGCCTGCATCAGCGGACAGGGGAAAGAAGAGCTAATGAAAAACTGTTTTTT. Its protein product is CASLHQRTGERRANEKLFF.

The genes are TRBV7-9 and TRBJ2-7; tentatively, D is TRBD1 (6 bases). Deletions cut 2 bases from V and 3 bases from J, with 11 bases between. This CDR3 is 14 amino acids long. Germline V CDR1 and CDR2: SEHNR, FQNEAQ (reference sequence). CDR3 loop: CASSLQGTHYEQYF. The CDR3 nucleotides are TGTGCCAGCAGCTTACAGGGGACGCACTACGAGCAGTACTTC.

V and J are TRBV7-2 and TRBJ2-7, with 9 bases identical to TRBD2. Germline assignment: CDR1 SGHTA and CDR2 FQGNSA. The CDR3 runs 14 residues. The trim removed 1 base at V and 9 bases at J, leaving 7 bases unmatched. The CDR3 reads CASSLGTSETTQYF. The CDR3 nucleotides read TGTGCCAGCAGCTTAGGGACTAGCGAGACCACGCAGTACTTC.

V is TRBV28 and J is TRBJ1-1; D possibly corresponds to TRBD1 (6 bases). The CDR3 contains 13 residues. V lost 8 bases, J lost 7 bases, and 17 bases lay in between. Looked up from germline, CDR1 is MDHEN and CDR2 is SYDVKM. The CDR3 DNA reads TGTGCCAGCGCTACTGGGGGCAGTTTTGAAGCTTTCTTT. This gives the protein CASATGGSFEAFF.

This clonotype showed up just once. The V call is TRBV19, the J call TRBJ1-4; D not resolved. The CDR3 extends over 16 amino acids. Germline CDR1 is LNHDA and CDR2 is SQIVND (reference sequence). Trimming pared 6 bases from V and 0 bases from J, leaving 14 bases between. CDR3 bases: TGTGCCAGTAGGATACGGAGGAGCCCAACTAATGAAAAACTGTTTTTT. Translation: CASRIRRSPTNEKLFF. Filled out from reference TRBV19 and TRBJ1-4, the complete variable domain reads DGGITQSPKYLFRKEGQNVTLSCEQNLNHDAMYWYRQDPGQGLRLIYYSQIVNDFQKGDIAEGYSVSREKKESFPLTVTSAQKNPTAFYLCASRIRRSPTNEKLFFGSGTQLSVL.

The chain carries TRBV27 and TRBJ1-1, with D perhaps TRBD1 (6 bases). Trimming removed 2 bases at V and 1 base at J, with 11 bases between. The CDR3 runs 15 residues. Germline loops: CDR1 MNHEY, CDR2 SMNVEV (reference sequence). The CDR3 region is CASSLGRGTNTEAFF. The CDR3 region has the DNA TGTGCCAGCAGTTTAGGTAGGGGGACGAACACTGAAGCTTTCTTT.

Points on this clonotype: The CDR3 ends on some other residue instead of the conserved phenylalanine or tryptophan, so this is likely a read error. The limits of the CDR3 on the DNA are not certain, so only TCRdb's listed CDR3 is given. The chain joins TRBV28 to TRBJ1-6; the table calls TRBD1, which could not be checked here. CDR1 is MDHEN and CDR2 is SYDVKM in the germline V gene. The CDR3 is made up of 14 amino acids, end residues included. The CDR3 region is CASREGTANSPIHC.